This is a list of T cell receptor beta chains from one sample in a study of CD8+ T cells in alopecia areata. Measured with immunoSEQ multiplex PCR; TCRdb has only the in-frame clones, and not every one. The data hold around 69,000 clones, with 55% to 75% observed a single time. This specimen consisted of CD8+ T cells sorted from blood, obtained at week 0. The origin of the receptors is a human donor with alopecia areata. The conserved cysteine and the conserved F or W are not part of the CDR3 here. Each record gives: J gene, V gene, CDR3 protein.

J gene: TRBJ2-1
V gene: TRBV5-1
CDR3 protein: ASSLALAMNEQF

J gene: TRBJ2-1
V gene: TRBV25-1
CDR3 protein: ASSLSSSEQF

J gene: TRBJ1-5
V gene: TRBV19
CDR3 protein: ASTLQEDQPQH

J gene: TRBJ2-7
V gene: TRBV4-3
CDR3 protein: ASSQDLGLAGPSYEQY

J gene: TRBJ2-7
V gene: TRBV4-3
CDR3 protein: ASSQEPWKSQY

J gene: TRBJ2-5
V gene: TRBV5-1
CDR3 protein: ASSPLAGVLSQETQY

J gene: TRBJ1-2
V gene: TRBV27
CDR3 protein: ASRTGNGYT

J gene: TRBJ1-5
V gene: TRBV4-1
CDR3 protein: ASSPERNQPQH

J gene: TRBJ2-1
V gene: TRBV4-2
CDR3 protein: ASSLSSYNEQF

J gene: TRBJ2-1
V gene: TRBV19
CDR3 protein: ASSIQGTGYNEQF

J gene: TRBJ2-1
V gene: TRBV29-1
CDR3 protein: SVEDPLAGGLNEQF

J gene: TRBJ1-5
V gene: TRBV19
CDR3 protein: ASRADGRSSQPQH

J gene: TRBJ2-1
V gene: TRBV29-1
CDR3 protein: SVEDLLAGTYNEQF

J gene: TRBJ2-1
V gene: TRBV7-3
CDR3 protein: ASSLDSYNEQF

J gene: TRBJ1-1
V gene: TRBV5-6
CDR3 protein: ASSLGQGIYAGAF

J gene: TRBJ2-7
V gene: TRBV6-5
CDR3 protein: ASSYGTGVEQY

J gene: TRBJ2-5
V gene: TRBV7-9
CDR3 protein: ASSNHEETQY

J gene: TRBJ2-3
V gene: TRBV2
CDR3 protein: ASSDGTSGSGFADTQY

J gene: TRBJ2-7
V gene: TRBV9
CDR3 protein: ASSVQAGGYEQY

J gene: TRBJ2-7
V gene: TRBV9
CDR3 protein: ASSVGGAAYEQY

J gene: TRBJ2-7
V gene: TRBV7-2
CDR3 protein: ASSLGSLVSYEQY

J gene: TRBJ2-7
V gene: TRBV4-3
CDR3 protein: ASSQGQGAYEQY

J gene: TRBJ2-2
V gene: TRBV5-4
CDR3 protein: ASSLRGSDGELF

J gene: TRBJ1-5
V gene: TRBV10-3
CDR3 protein: AISDGTGGQPQH

J gene: TRBJ2-7
V gene: TRBV7-9
CDR3 protein: ASSPPSAAGEQY

J gene: TRBJ2-2
V gene: TRBV6-5
CDR3 protein: AANGGGLTGELF

J gene: TRBJ2-7
V gene: TRBV28
CDR3 protein: ASRPPGGAYEQY

J gene: TRBJ1-2
V gene: TRBV7-9
CDR3 protein: ASSLAGGLVNYGYT

J gene: TRBJ2-7
V gene: TRBV2
CDR3 protein: AIPTGSYEQY

J gene: TRBJ1-5
V gene: TRBV27
CDR3 protein: ASSPDSSNQPQH

J gene: TRBJ1-2
V gene: TRBV27
CDR3 protein: ASSQGGYGYT

J gene: TRBJ2-7
V gene: TRBV6-5
CDR3 protein: ASSYSNPRDEQY

J gene: TRBJ1-2
V gene: TRBV7-6
CDR3 protein: ASSSLLGGYT

J gene: TRBJ2-7
V gene: TRBV18
CDR3 protein: ASSSDSSGVSYEQY

J gene: TRBJ1-1
V gene: TRBV25-1
CDR3 protein: ATSRLAF

J gene: TRBJ2-1
V gene: TRBV9
CDR3 protein: ASSARDRERNEQF

J gene: TRBJ1-5
V gene: TRBV5-5
CDR3 protein: ASSLTGLYQPQH

J gene: TRBJ1-2
V gene: TRBV29-1
CDR3 protein: SVEEGESYGYT

J gene: TRBJ1-1
V gene: TRBV15
CDR3 protein: ATSREGVNTEAF

J gene: TRBJ2-2
V gene: TRBV28
CDR3 protein: ASSPRGPNTGELF

J gene: TRBJ2-2
V gene: TRBV7-8
CDR3 protein: ASSLVLGGNTGELF

J gene: TRBJ2-1
V gene: TRBV4-3
CDR3 protein: ASSQRVIWLAGGNEQF

J gene: TRBJ2-1
V gene: TRBV5-8
CDR3 protein: ASSLLAGDEQF

J gene: TRBJ2-7
V gene: TRBV7-9
CDR3 protein: ASGDRTGHYEQY

J gene: TRBJ2-1
V gene: TRBV30
CDR3 protein: AWSVITGGTDEQF

J gene: TRBJ2-7
V gene: TRBV10-3
CDR3 protein: AIKLAGEYEQY

J gene: TRBJ2-1
V gene: TRBV6-5
CDR3 protein: ASSRRESYNEQF

J gene: TRBJ2-1
V gene: TRBV7-3
CDR3 protein: ASSSIGGTGIQF

J gene: TRBJ2-4
V gene: TRBV4-3
CDR3 protein: ASSPSHYNIQY

J gene: TRBJ2-2
V gene: TRBV27
CDR3 protein: ASSITGVTGELF

J gene: TRBJ2-3
V gene: TRBV7-2
CDR3 protein: ASSYVTRAQY

J gene: TRBJ1-2
V gene: TRBV18
CDR3 protein: ASSPAVGVDYGYT

J gene: TRBJ2-1
V gene: TRBV6-5
CDR3 protein: AISESQLPNEQF